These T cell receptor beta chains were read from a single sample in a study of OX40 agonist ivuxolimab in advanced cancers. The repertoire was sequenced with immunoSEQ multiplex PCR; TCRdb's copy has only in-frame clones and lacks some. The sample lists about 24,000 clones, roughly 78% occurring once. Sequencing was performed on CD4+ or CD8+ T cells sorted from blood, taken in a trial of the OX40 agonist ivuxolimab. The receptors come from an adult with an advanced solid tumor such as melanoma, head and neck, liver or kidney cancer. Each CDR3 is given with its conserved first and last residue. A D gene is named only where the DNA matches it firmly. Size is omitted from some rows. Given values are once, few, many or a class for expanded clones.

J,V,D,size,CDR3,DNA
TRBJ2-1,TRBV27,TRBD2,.,CASSLGLARDEQFF,TGTGCCAGCAGTCTAGGACTAGCTCGTGACGAGCAGTTCTTC
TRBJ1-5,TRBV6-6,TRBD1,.,CASKTGGRQPQHF,TGTGCCAGCAAAACAGGGGGCCGGCAGCCCCAGCATTTT
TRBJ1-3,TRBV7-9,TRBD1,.,CASSSPGQRNTIYF,TGTGCCAGCAGCTCACCGGGACAGAGAAACACCATATATTTT
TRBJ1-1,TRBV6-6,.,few,CASSYAGSNTEAFF,TGTGCCAGCAGTTACGCAGGGTCGAACACTGAAGCTTTCTTT
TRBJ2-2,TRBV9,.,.,CASSVGGGGTGELFF,TGTGCCAGCAGCGTCGGAGGAGGGGGGACCGGGGAGCTGTTTTTT
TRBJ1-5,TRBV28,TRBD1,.,CASSLDRNQPQHF,TGTGCCAGCAGCCTGGACAGGAATCAGCCCCAGCATTTT
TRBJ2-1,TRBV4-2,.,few,CASSLSRGEAGYNEQFF,TGTGCCAGCAGCCTATCTAGGGGGGAGGCCGGCTACAATGAGCAGTTCTTC
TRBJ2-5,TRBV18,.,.,CASSKIETQYF,TGTGCCAGCTCGAAAATAGAGACCCAGTACTTC
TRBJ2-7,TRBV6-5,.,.,CASSHRRQKGEQYF,TGTGCCAGCAGCCACCGGAGACAAAAGGGGGAGCAATACTTC
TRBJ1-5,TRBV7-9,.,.,CASSPLGGASQPQHF,TGTGCCAGCAGTCCCCTGGGGGGGGCGAGTCAGCCCCAGCATTTT
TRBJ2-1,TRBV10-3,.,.,CATDVRGEGNEQFF,TGTGCCACAGATGTAAGGGGGGAGGGCAATGAGCAGTTCTTC
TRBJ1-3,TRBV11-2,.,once,CASSLRDGGNTIYF,TGTGCCAGCAGCTTAAGGGACGGTGGAAACACCATATATTTT
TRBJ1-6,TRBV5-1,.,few,CASSGDGLSYNSPLHF,TGCGCCAGCAGCGGTGACGGCCTCTCCTATAATTCACCCCTCCACTTT
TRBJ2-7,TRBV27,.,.,CASSFSGSSYEQYF,TGTGCCAGCAGTTTTAGCGGAAGCTCCTACGAGCAGTACTTC
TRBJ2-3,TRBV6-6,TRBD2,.,CASSYRLAPDTQYF,TGTGCCAGCAGTTACCGACTAGCCCCAGATACGCAGTATTTT
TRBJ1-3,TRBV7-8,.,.,CASSFNRGTGNTIYF,TGTGCCAGCAGCTTTAATAGGGGTACAGGAAACACCATATATTTT
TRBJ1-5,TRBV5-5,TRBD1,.,CASSRTGGPNQPQHF,TGTGCCAGCAGCCGGACAGGGGGCCCTAATCAGCCCCAGCATTTT
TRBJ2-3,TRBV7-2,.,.,CASSLNGHFSTDTQYF,TGTGCCAGCAGCCTCAACGGCCACTTCTCCACAGATACGCAGTATTTT
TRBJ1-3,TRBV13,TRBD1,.,CASSYHQTGAGNTIYF,TGTGCCAGCAGCTACCACCAGACAGGGGCTGGAAACACCATATATTTT
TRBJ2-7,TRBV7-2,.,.,CASSDGRPYEQYF,TGTGCCAGCAGCGACGGCCGCCCCTACGAGCAGTACTTC
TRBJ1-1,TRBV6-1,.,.,CAATGILGTEAFF,TGTGCCGCGACCGGGATCCTTGGGACTGAAGCTTTCTTT
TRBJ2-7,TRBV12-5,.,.,CASGCRRDGDYEQYF,TGTGCTAGTGGTTGTCGCCGGGACGGAGATTACGAGCAGTACTTC
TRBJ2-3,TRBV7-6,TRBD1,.,CASSPNRGRGTDTQYF,TGTGCCAGCAGCCCGAACAGGGGGCGAGGGACAGATACGCAGTATTTT
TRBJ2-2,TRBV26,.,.,CASTGRGVGGELFF,TGTGCCAGCACGGGCAGGGGAGTCGGCGGGGAGCTGTTTTTT
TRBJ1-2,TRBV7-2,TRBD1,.,CASSYPGGGGYTF,TGTGCCAGCAGTTATCCAGGGGGAGGAGGCTACACCTTC
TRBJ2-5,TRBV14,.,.,CASSQDWAKTQYF,TGTGCCAGCAGCCAAGATTGGGCAAAGACCCAGTACTTC
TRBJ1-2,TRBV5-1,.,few,CASSSSGNRYTF,TGCGCCAGCAGCTCCTCAGGGAATCGCTACACCTTC
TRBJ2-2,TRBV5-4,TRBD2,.,CASSFGTSGRSAGELFF,TGTGCCAGCAGCTTCGGGACTAGCGGGAGGTCAGCCGGGGAGCTGTTTTTT
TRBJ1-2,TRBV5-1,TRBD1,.,CASTMDRGRDGYTF,TGCGCCAGCACGATGGACAGGGGGCGGGATGGCTACACCTTC
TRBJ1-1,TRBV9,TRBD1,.,CASSVGRTGGEAFF,TGTGCCAGCAGCGTAGGAAGGACAGGGGGCGAGGCTTTCTTT
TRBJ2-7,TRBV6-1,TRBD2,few,CASIGLAGFYEQYF,TGTGCCAGCATTGGACTAGCGGGTTTTTACGAGCAGTACTTC
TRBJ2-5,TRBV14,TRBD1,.,CASSPMDRGLETQYF,TGTGCCAGCAGTCCTATGGACAGGGGGCTTGAGACCCAGTACTTC
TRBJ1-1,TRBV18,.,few,CASSPRGEAEAFF,TGTGCCAGCTCACCTCGGGGCGAGGCTGAAGCTTTCTTT